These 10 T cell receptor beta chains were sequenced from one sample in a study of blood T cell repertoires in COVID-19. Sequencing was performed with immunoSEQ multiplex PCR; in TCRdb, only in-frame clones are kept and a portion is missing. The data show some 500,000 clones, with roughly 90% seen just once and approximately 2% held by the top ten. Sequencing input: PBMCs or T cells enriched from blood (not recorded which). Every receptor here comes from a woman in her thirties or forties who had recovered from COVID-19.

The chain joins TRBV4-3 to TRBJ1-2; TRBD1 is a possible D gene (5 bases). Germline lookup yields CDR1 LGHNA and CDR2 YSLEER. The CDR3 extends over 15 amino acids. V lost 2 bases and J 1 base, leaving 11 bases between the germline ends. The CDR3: CASSQSTDSNYGYTF. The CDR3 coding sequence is TGCGCCAGCAGCCAATCGACCGACAGTAACTATGGCTACACCTTC.

The CDR3 DNA is TGTGCCAGCAGCTTAGAAAGGGGGAACGAAAAACTGTTTTTT. Its protein is CASSLERGNEKLFF. This chain joins TRBV7-2 and TRBJ1-4; D may be TRBD1 (6 bases). This CDR3 region has 14 residues. CDR1 and CDR2 from the germline V gene are SGHTA and FQGNSA. V lost 1 base, J lost 8 bases, and 11 bases lay in between.

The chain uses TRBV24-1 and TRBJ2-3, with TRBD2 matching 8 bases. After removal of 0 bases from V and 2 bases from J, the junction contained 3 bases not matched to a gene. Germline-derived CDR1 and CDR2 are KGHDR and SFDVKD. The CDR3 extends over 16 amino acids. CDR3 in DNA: TGTGCCACCAGTGATTTGGGTAGCGGGACCACAGATACGCAGTATTTT. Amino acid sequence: CATSDLGSGTTDTQYF.

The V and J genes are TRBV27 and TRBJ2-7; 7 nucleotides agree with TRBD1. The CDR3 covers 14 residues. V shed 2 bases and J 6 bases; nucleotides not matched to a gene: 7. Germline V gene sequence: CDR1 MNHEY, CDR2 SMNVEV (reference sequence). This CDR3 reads CASSLATGFAEQYF. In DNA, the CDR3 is TGTGCCAGCAGTTTAGCGACAGGGTTTGCCGAGCAGTACTTC.

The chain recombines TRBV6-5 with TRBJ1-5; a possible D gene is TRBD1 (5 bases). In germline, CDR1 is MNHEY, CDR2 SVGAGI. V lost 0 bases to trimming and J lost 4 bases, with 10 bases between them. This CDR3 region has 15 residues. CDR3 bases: TGTGCCAGCAGTTACTCGAATGGGGGGAATCAGCCCCAGCATTTT. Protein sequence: CASSYSNGGNQPQHF.

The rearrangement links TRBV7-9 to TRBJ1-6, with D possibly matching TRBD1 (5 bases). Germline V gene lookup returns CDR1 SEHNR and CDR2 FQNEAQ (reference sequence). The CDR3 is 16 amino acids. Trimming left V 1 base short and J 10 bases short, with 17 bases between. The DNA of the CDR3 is TGTGCCAGCAGCTTAGAGTCCGGCAGGGTAGGATCACCCCTCCACTTT. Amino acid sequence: CASSLESGRVGSPLHF.

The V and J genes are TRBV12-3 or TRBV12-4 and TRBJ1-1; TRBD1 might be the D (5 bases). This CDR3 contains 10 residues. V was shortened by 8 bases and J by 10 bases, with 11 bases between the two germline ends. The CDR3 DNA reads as TGTGCCAGCCGGGGACTTCGAGCTTTCTTT. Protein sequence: CASRGLRAFF.

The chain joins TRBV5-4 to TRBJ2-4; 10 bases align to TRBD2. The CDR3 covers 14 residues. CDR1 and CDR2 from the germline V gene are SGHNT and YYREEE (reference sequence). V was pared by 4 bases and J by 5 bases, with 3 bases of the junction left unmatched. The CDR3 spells CASSVGLAENIQYF. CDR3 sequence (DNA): TGTGCCAGCAGCGTCGGACTAGCGGAAAACATTCAGTACTTC.

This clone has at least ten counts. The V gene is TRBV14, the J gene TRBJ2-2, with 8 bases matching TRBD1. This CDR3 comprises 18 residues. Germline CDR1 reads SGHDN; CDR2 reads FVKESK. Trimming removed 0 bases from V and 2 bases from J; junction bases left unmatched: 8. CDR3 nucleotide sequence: TGTGCCAGCAGCCAAGAGGACAGGGCTTATTACAACACCGGGGAGCTGTTTTTT. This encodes CASSQEDRAYYNTGELFF. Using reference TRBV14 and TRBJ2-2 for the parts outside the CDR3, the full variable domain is EAGVTQFPSHSVIEKGQTVTLRCDPISGHDNLYWYRRVMGKEIKFLLHFVKESKQDESGMPNNRFLAERTGGTYSTLKVQPAELEDSGVYFCASSQEDRAYYNTGELFFGEGSRLTVL.

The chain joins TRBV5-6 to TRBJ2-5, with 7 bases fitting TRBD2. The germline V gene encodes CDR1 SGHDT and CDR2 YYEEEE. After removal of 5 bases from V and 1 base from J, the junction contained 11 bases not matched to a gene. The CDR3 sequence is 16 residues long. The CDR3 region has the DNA TGTGCCAGCAGGTTCCTGGGGGGGATAGTCCAAGAGACCCAGTACTTC. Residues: CASRFLGGIVQETQYF.